A selection of T cell receptor beta chains follows, all from one sample in a study of regulatory T cells in long-lasting Graves disease. TCRdb reprocessed the multiplex PCR reads via MiXCR and lists one record per CDR3 protein. Of approximately 540,000 distinct CDR3 sequences listed, 12% are singletons. Separately, the same data were catalogued under a study of T cells in Graves' hyperthyroidism and ophthalmopathy.

The material was peripheral blood mononuclear cells (PBMCs), obtained at new diagnosis, from a patient treated with antithyroid drugs. Receptor source: a woman in her 30s with Graves disease. Each CDR3 is given with its conserved first and last residue.

J | V | CDR3
TRBJ2-3 | TRBV10-2 | CASSVRRLRVSGDTQYF
TRBJ2-1 | TRBV9 | CASSVESYNEQFF
TRBJ2-1 | TRBV11-1 | CASSLRWRHPSNEQFF
TRBJ2-3 | TRBV6-2/TRBV6-3 | CASSYRAGGLVGQYF
TRBJ2-1 | TRBV7-9 | CASSFGGGGTNEQFF
TRBJ2-7 | TRBV7-2 | CASSQRLKSYEQYF
TRBJ2-1 | TRBV2 | CASLSGNIYEQFF
TRBJ2-2 | TRBV30 | CAWRKRATGELFF
TRBJ2-2 | TRBV12-3/TRBV12-4 | CASSIRDRVSTGELFF
TRBJ2-7 | TRBV20-1 | CSARTGFYEQYF
TRBJ2-1 | TRBV6-1 | CATKEGLYTYNEQFF
TRBJ2-1 | TRBV3-1 | CASSRVAGGYNEQFF
TRBJ1-1 | TRBV10-3 | CAIRAGISGAFF
TRBJ2-3 | TRBV29-1 | CSVEGLQREWTDTQYF
TRBJ1-3 | TRBV20-1 | CSASKGVGNTIYF
TRBJ1-4 | TRBV19 | CASSIGTLNEKLFF
TRBJ2-3 | TRBV30 | CAWSASGWGTDTQYF
TRBJ1-1 | TRBV9 | CASSLGGPGTEAFF
TRBJ1-4 | TRBV19 | CASSMGQDNEKLFF
. | TRBV5-6 | CASSLPFERQETQYF
TRBJ2-2 | TRBV7-2 | CASSPRLAGGGFGELFF
TRBJ1-5 | TRBV20-1 | CSARGLDSLNQPQHF
TRBJ1-6 | TRBV5-6 | CASSLGQGASSPLHF
TRBJ2-3 | TRBV2 | CASGKGASTDTQYF
TRBJ2-5 | TRBV6-5 | CASSYSVVQETQYF
TRBJ2-3 | TRBV9 | CASSVDTSTDTQYF
TRBJ1-6 | TRBV20-1 | CSAAGQTENSPLHF
TRBJ1-5 | TRBV20-1 | CSAARQGLTDQPQHF
TRBJ1-2 | TRBV4-3 | CASSPRGGPRNYGYTF
TRBJ2-3 | TRBV28 | CASSQRDPRADTQYF
TRBJ1-1 | TRBV20-1 | CSVWAGGGGTEAFF
TRBJ1-2 | TRBV6-5 | CASSYSTGSGYTF
TRBJ2-7 | TRBV11-2 | CASSLRSGGAYEQYF
TRBJ2-2 | TRBV7-2 | CASSLELGGELFF
TRBJ1-2 | TRBV11-3 | CASSFGGPLGGYTF
TRBJ1-1 | TRBV6-1 | CASSRNTQQGTEAFF
TRBJ1-1 | TRBV9 | CASSVEPTGGAEAFF
TRBJ2-5 | TRBV18 | CASSRGTGQETQYF
TRBJ2-7 | TRBV7-8 | CASSLGGISYEQYF
TRBJ1-5 | TRBV7-2 | CASSLARERPQHF
TRBJ2-2 | TRBV19 | CASSPPAAEGTGELFF
TRBJ1-6 | TRBV7-9 | CASSLGPTGGSPLHF
TRBJ2-2 | TRBV7-2 | CASTVLGGGTGELFF
TRBJ2-7 | TRBV2 | CATQAGVGEQYF
TRBJ1-1 | TRBV20-1 | CSASDGNPEAFF
TRBJ1-5 | TRBV2 | CASSQDSPNQPQHF
TRBJ2-5 | TRBV29-1 | CSVTSGGGDQETQYF
TRBJ2-1 | TRBV24-1 | CATSEGGRAYNEQFF
TRBJ2-7 | TRBV6-5 | CASSYRGRAYEQYF
TRBJ2-6 | TRBV28 | CASSLVGGPRNVLTF